This T cell receptor beta chain came from a study of T cell responses to AZD1222 COVID-19 vaccine. Study results and limitations: Reportedly, nearly half of unique spike TCRs recognized epitopes outside B.1.351/B.1.1.7 mutations.

The assay was immunoSEQ multiplex PCR, and TCRdb's table has in-frame clones only and misses some. The sample shows 150,000 or so clones, more than 90% of them seen only once. Comment on this clone: Its antigen is currently unknown.

The CDR3 has 14 amino acids. Trimming left V 10 bases short and J 3 bases short, with 18 bases between. CDR1 is ENHRY, CDR2 SYGVKD, per germline. The sample consisted of peripheral blood, taken on day 0 of AZD1222 vaccination. The J gene is TRBJ2-5, the V gene TRBV10-3; D possibly corresponds to TRBD1 (5 bases). This TCR came from an adult in good health. CDR3 nucleotide sequence: TGTGCCAACTCCCCTGGGCAGGGCAAAGAGACCCAGTACTTC. It specifies CANSPGQGKETQYF.